The T cell receptor beta chain described here comes from a study of T-cell reconstitution after alpha-beta-depleted transplantation in children. The junction had 4 bases not matched to a gene; V was cut back by 2 bases and J by 6 bases. The CDR3 is 14 amino acids. Germline values: CDR1 LGHNA, CDR2 YSLEER. During its preparation, the TCRbeta library received unique molecular identifiers. TCRdb recomputed calls from the PCR reads with MiXCR, one row per CDR3 protein. The data show about 610,000 distinct CDR3 sequences, roughly a tenth seen once. V and J are TRBV4-3 and TRBJ2-1; 7 bases match TRBD2. The specimen comprised PBMCs from the stem cell graft donor, sampled from the stem cell graft. The origin of this receptor is a human donor who donated a stem cell graft to a child with acute myeloid leukemia. CDR3 region: CASSQLRLANEQFF. For the CDR3, the DNA is TGCGCCAGCAGCCAACTACGACTAGCCAATGAGCAGTTCTTC.